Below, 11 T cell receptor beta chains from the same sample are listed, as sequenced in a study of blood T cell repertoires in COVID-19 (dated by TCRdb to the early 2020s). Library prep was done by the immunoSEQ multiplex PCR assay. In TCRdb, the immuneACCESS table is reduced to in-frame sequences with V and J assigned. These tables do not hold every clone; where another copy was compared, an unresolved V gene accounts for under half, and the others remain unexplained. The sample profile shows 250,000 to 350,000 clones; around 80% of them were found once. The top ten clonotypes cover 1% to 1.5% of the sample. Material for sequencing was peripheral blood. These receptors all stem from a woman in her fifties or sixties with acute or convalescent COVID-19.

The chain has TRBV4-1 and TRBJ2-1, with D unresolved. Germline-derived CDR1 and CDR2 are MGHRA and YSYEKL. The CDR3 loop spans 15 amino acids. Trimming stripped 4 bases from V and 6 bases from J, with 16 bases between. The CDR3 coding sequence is TGCGCCAGCAGCCTGCCCCTTTTAGAATTCAATGAGCAGTTCTTC. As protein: CASSLPLLEFNEQFF.

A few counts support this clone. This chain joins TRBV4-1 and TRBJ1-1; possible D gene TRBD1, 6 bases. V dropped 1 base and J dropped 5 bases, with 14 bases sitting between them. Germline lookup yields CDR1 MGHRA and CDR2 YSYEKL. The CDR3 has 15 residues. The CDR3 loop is CASSQGIGGWTEAFF. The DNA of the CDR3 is TGCGCCAGCAGCCAAGGAATTGGGGGCTGGACTGAAGCTTTCTTT.

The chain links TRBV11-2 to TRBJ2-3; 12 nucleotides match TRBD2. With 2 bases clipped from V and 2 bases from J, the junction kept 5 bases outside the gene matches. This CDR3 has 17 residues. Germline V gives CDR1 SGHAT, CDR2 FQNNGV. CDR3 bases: TGTGCCAGCAGCTTATTGCGACTAGCGGGGGCCACAGATACGCAGTATTTT. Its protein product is CASSLLRLAGATDTQYF.

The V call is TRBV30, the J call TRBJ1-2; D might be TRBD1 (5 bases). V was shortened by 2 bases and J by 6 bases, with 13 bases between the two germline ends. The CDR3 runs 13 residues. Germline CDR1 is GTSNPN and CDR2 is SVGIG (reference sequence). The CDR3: CAWSLTGHHGYTF. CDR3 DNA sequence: TGTGCCTGGAGTTTAACAGGCCACCATGGCTACACCTTC.

CDR3 region: CATSLGQGTIYF. For the CDR3, the DNA is TGTGCCACCAGCTTAGGACAGGGGACCATATATTTT. The chain uses TRBV15 and TRBJ1-3; 9 nucleotides match TRBD1. The junction had 3 bases not matched to a gene; V was cut back by 5 bases and J by 10 bases. CDR3 length: 12 residues. The germline V gene has CDR1 LNHNV and CDR2 YYDKDF (reference sequence).

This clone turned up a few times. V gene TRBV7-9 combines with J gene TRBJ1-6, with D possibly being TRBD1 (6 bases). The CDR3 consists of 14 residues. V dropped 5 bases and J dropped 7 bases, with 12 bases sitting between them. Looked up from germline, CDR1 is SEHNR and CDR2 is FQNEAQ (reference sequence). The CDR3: CASSNGQPNSPLHF. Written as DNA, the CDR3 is TGTGCCAGCAGCAACGGACAGCCAAATTCACCCCTCCACTTT.

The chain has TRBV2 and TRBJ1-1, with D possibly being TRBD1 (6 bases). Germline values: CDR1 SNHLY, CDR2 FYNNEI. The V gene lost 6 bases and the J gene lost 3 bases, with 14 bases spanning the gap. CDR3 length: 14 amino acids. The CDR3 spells CASSPPGADTEAFF. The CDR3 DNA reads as TGTGCCAGCAGCCCCCCAGGGGCGGACACTGAAGCTTTCTTT.

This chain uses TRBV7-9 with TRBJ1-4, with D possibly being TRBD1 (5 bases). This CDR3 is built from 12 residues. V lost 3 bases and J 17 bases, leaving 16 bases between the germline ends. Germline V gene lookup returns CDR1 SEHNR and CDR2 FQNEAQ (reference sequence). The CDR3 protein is CASSLAGTEPFF. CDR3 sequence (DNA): TGTGCCAGCAGCTTGGCCGGGACTGAGCCTTTTTTT.

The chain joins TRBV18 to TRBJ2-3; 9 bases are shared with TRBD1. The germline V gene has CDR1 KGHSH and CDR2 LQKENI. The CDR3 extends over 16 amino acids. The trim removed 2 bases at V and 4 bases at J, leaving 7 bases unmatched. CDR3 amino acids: CASSPATGGNADTQYF. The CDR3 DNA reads TGTGCCAGCTCACCAGCGACAGGGGGAAACGCAGATACGCAGTATTTT.

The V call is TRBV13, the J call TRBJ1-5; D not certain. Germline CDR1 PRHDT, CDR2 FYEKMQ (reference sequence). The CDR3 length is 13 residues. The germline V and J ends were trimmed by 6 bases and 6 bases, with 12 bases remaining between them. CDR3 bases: TGTGCCAGCAGTAGGGAGGGTGGTCAGCCCCAGCATTTT. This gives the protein CASSREGGQPQHF. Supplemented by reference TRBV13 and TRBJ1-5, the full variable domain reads AAGVIQSPRHLIKEKRETATLKCYPIPRHDTVYWYQQGPGQDPQFLISFYEKMQSDKGSIPDRFSAQQFSDYHSELNMSSLELGDSALYFCASSREGGQPQHFGDGTRLSIL.

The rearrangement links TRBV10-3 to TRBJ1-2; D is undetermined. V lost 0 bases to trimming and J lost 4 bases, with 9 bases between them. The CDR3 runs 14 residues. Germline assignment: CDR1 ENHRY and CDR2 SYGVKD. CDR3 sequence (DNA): TGTGCCATCAGTGAGTCTCGGGGTGGCTATGGCTACACCTTC. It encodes CAISESRGGYGYTF.